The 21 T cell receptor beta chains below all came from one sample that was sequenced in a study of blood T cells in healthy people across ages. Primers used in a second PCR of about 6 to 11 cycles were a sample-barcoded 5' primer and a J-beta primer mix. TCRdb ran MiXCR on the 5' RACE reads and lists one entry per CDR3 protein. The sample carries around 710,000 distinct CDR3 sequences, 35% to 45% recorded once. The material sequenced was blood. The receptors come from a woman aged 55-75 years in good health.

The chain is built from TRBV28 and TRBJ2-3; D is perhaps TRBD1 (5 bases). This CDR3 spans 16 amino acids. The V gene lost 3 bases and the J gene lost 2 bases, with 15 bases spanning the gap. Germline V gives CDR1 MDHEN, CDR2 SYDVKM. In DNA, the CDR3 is TGTGCCAGCAGTTTTGGCGGTGGGGCTGCCACAGATACGCAGTATTTT. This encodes CASSFGGGAATDTQYF.

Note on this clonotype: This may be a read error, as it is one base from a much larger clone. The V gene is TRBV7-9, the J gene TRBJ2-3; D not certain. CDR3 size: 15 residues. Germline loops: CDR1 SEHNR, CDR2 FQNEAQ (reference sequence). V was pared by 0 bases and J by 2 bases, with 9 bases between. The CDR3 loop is CASSLALWPTDTQYF. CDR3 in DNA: TGTGCCAGCAGCTTAGCGCTATGGCCCACAGATACGCAGTATTTT.

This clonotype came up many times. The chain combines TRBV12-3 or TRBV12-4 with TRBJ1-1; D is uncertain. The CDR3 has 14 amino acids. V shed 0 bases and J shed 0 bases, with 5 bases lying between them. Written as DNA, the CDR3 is TGTGCCAGCAGTTTAGCGGGAGTGAACACTGAAGCTTTCTTT. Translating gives CASSLAGVNTEAFF.

Here the CDR3 DNA reads TGTGCCAAAAAAGGTGGGAGCTCCTACGAGCAGTACTTC. Amino acid sequence: CAKKGGSSYEQYF. The genes are TRBV7-6 and TRBJ2-7; a weak D match, TRBD2 (5 bases). The CDR3 extends over 13 amino acids. Germline values: CDR1 SGHVS, CDR2 FNYEAQ. The V end lost 10 bases, the J end lost 0 bases, and 13 bases lay between the germline ends.

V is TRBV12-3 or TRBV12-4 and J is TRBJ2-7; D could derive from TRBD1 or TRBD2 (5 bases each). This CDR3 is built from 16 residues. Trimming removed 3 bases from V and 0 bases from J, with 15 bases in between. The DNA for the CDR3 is TGTGCCAGCAGTTTGAAGCCAGGGAGACTCTCCTACGAGCAGTACTTC. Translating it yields CASSLKPGRLSYEQYF.

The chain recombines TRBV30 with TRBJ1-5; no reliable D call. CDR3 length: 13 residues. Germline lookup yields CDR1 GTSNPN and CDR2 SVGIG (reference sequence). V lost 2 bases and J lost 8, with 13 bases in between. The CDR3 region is CAWSPQPQEPQHF. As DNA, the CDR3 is TGTGCCTGGAGTCCCCAGCCTCAGGAGCCCCAGCATTTT.

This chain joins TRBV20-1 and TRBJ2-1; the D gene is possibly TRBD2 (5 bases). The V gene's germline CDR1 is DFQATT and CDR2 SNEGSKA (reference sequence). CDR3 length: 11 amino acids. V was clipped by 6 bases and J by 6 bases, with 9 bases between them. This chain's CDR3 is CSATRGNEQFF. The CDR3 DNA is TGCAGTGCCACCCGGGGCAATGAGCAGTTCTTC.

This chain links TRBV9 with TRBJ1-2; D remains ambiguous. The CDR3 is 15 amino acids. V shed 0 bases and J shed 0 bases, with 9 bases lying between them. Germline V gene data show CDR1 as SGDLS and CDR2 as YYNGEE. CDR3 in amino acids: CASSVGSLPNYGYTF. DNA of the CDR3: TGTGCCAGCAGCGTAGGAAGCCTCCCTAACTATGGCTACACCTTC.

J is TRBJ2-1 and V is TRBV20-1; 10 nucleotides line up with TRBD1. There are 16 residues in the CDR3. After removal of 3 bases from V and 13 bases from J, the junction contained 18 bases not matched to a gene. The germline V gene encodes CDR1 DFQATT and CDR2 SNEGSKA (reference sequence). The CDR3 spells CSASRPGQGFGETQFF. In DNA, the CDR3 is TGCAGTGCTAGCCGCCCGGGACAGGGGTTTGGGGAGACCCAGTTCTTC.

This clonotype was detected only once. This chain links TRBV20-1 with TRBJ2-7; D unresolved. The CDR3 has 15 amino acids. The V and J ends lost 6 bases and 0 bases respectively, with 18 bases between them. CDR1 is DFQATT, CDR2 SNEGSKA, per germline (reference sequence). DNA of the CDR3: TGCAGTGCCCCTGAGGCCCGTAAAAGCTCCTACGAGCAGTACTTC. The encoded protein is CSAPEARKSSYEQYF.

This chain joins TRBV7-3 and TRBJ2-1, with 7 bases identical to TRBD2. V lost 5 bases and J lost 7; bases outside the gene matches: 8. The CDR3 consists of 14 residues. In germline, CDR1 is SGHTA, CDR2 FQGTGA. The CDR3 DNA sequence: TGTGCCAGCAGCCCCTGGGGGGGGGAGAATGAGCAGTTCTTC. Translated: CASSPWGGENEQFF.

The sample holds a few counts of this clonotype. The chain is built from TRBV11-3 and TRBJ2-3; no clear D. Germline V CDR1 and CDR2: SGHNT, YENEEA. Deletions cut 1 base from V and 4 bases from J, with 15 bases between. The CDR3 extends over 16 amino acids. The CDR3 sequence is CASSLGQARGADTQYF. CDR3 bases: TGTGCCAGCAGCTTAGGTCAAGCTCGCGGCGCAGATACGCAGTATTTT.

The CDR3 nucleotides read TGTGCCAGCAGGGGCGACAGCTACAATGAGCAGTTCTTC. This translates into CASRGDSYNEQFF. This chain connects TRBV2 to TRBJ2-1; possible D gene TRBD1, 5 bases. V was cut by 6 bases and J by 3 bases, with 9 bases left in between. The CDR3 runs 13 residues. CDR1 is SNHLY, CDR2 FYNNEI, per germline.

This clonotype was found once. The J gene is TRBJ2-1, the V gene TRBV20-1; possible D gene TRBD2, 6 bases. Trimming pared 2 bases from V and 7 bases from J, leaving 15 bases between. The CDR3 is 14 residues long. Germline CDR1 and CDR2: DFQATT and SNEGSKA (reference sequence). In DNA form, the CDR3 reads TGCAGTGCTAGAACCGCGGGGAATGCTAATGAGCAGTTCTTC. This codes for CSARTAGNANEQFF.

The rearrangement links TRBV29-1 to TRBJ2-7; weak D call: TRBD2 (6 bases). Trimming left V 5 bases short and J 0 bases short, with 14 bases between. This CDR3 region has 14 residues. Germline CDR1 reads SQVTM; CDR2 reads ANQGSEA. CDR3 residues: CSVSGASVSYEQYF. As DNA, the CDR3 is TGCAGCGTTTCTGGGGCTAGCGTCTCCTACGAGCAGTACTTC.

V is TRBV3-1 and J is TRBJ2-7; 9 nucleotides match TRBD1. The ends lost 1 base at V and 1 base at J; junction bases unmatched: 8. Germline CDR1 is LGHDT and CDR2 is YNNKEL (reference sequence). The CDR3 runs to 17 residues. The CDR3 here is CASSQVWAGQGSYEQYF. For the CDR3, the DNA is TGTGCCAGCAGCCAAGTGTGGGCGGGACAGGGTTCCTACGAGCAGTACTTC.

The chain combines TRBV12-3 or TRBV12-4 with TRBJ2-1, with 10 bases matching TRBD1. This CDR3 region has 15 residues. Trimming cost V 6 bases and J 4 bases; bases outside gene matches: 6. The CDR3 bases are TGTGCCAGCAGCTGGGGGACAGGGGAATACAATGAGCAGTTCTTC. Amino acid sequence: CASSWGTGEYNEQFF.

In DNA, the CDR3 is TGTGCCAGCAGCTTAGAGTTGAGAGAACGCGATGAGCAGTTCTTC. Protein product: CASSLELRERDEQFF. The genes are TRBV7-9 and TRBJ2-1; D remains unclear. Germline V gives CDR1 SEHNR, CDR2 FQNEAQ (reference sequence). Between the trimmed V and J ends, which lost 1 base and 8 bases, there was a span of 15 bases. CDR3 length: 15 residues.

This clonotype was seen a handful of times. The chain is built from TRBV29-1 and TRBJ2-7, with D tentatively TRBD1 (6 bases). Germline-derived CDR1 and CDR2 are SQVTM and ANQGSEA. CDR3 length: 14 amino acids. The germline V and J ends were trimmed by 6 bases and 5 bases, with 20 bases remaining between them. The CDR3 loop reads CSVDPGQNRNEQYF. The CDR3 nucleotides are TGCAGCGTAGATCCGGGACAAAATCGGAACGAGCAGTACTTC.

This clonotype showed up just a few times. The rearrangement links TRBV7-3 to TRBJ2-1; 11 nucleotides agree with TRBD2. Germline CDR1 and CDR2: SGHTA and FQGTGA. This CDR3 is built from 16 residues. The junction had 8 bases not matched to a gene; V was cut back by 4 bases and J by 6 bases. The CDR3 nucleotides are TGTGCCAGCAGCTCCCCGGGACTAGCGGCCACCAATGAGCAGTTCTTC. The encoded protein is CASSSPGLAATNEQFF.

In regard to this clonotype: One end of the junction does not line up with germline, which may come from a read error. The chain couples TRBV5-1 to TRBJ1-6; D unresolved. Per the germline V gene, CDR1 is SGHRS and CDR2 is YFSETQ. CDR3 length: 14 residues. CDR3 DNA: TGCGCCAGCAGCTTCGGAAGTCGCGATTCACTCCTCCACTTT. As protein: CASSFGSRDSLLHF.